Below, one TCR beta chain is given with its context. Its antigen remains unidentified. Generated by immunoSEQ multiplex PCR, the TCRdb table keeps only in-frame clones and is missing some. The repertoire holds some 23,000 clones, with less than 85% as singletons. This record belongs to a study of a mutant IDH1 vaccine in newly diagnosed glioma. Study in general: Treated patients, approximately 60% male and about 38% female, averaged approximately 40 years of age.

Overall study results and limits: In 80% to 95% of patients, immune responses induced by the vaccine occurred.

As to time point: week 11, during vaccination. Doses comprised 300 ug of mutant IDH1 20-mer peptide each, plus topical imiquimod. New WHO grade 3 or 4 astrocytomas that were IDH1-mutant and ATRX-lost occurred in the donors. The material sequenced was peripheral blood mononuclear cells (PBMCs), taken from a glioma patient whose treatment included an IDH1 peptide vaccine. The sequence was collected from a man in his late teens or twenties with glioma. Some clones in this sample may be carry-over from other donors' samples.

For the CDR3, the DNA is TGTGCCAGCAGCTTGGGAGGGGGGAACTATGGCTACACCTTC. This encodes CASSLGGGNYGYTF. The V call is TRBV5-4, the J call TRBJ1-2, with a possible D match to TRBD1 (6 bases). V was trimmed by 0 bases and J by 2 bases, leaving 8 bases between them. Germline V gene sequence: CDR1 SGHNT, CDR2 YYREEE (reference sequence). This CDR3 has 14 amino acids.